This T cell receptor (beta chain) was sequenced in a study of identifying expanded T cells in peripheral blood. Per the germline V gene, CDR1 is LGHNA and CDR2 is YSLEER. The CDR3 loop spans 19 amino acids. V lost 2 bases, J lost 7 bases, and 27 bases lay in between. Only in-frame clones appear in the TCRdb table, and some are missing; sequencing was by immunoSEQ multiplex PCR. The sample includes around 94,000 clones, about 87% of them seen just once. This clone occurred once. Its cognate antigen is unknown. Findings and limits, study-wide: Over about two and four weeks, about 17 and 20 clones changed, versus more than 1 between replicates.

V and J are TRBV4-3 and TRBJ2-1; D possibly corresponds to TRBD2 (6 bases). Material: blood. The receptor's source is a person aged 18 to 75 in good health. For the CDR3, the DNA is TGCGCCAGCAGCCAAAGGATCGGGACCGGGGAGGCCCCAGGGAATGAGCAGTTCTTC. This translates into CASSQRIGTGEAPGNEQFF.